The sequence of this T cell receptor beta chain was determined in a study of T cells in Graves' hyperthyroidism and ophthalmopathy (dated by TCRdb to the late 2010s). Regarding the research as a whole: Peripheral blood was sampled at the time of initial diagnosis, prior to any treatment. A discovery cohort of about a hundred patients, 43 with Graves' ophthalmopathy and 57 with stable Graves' hyperthyroidism, was used to find distinguishing TCR V-J signatures. An independent validation cohort of some 18 hyperthyroidism patients and more than 15 patients who later progressed to ophthalmopathy tested prospective prediction of ophthalmopathy. For training and testing, the 100 patients in the discovery cohort were randomly divided in a 7:3 ratio. In six Graves' hyperthyroidism patients, the study also compared T-cell repertoires from thyroid tissue with T-cell repertoires from blood. After blood sampling, hyperthyroidism patients were treated with methimazole at a starting dose of 30 mg daily, and ophthalmopathy patients were treated with high-dose intravenous methylprednisolone. According to the paper, TCR Vbeta CDR3 sequencing was carried out on roughly 130 peripheral blood samples, which came from under 50 ophthalmopathy, 75 to 80 hyperthyroidism and about 17 progressor patients. Study-wide conclusions, independent of this receptor: In validation, progression to ophthalmopathy was predicted by the model with nearly 71% sensitivity and around 75% specificity, a median of about 6.4 months before onset. A 13 V-J signature model separated ophthalmopathy from stable hyperthyroidism, with around 88% sensitivity and 81% to 82% specificity in cross-validation and 80%/75% in testing. No statistical method was used to set the sample size in advance, and investigators knew the group allocation. Most expanded thyroid clonotypes (frequency above 0.001) were also detected in blood, a finding suggesting that blood repertoires may reflect thyroid immune responses.

Stable Graves' hyperthyroidism was defined as the absence of progression to ophthalmopathy over 18 months of follow-up. Hyperthyroidism patients were newly diagnosed, had a disease duration of under 2 months, and were aged 18 to 65 years. Patients with uncontrolled infections, other autoimmune diseases, pregnancy or lactation were excluded. Diagnoses were based on clinical symptoms, serum thyroxine and TRAb, thyroid ultrasound and orbital computed tomography. Ficoll-Paque density gradient centrifugation was used to isolate PBMCs from approximately 10 ml of fresh peripheral blood. Total RNA was extracted using Trizol reagent, and RNA quality was assessed on an Agilent 2100 Bioanalyzer. Trimming at the junction amounts to 0 bases on V and 5 bases on J, and the germline ends lie 23 bases apart. The CDR3 goes from the cysteine to the phenylalanine over 19 residues. Only the CDR3 region is kept as DNA, spanning 57 bases read in frame from base 1. CDR1 and CDR2 are drawn from the germline V gene: LGHNA, YSLEER.

The TCR beta CDR3 regions were amplified from the RNA transcripts. The first round of RT-PCR for the TCR CDR3 was performed with the HTBI primer set and the Qiagen OneStep RT-PCR kit. A second multiplex PCR round built the libraries, followed by size selection and purification. The libraries were sequenced on an Illumina HiSeq2000 using paired-end 100 bp reads. The authors' analysis ran thus. SOAPnuke was used to process the raw data, throwing out any read that contained adapters or uncalled bases, had a mean Phred below 15, or lacked an exact constant-primer or identifier match. COPE v1.2.5 was used to merge high-quality paired reads, and clonotypes were defined as unique nucleotide sequences. MiTCR v1.1 was used to align the clonotypes against IMGT TRBV, TRBD and TRBJ reference segments. The analysis was restricted to V-J combinations with a frequency above 0.0001, which together covered around 99% of the repertoires. The TCS score was defined as the ratio of F50 (clonal expansion) to E x V (chaos), calculated using BLOSUM62-based TCRdist between CDR3 peptides within each V-J. Welch's t-statistics and random forest reduced just over 500 V-J features to 13, which were used in a naive Bayes classifier (R e1071). Clones were called with MiXCR by TCRdb after fastp trimmed the public reads at Q25, and only in-frame beta chains were retained. For every CDR3 protein sequence, its rows merge into one entry that carries the most common genes and DNA. These V and J calls originate from TCRdb's pipeline instead of the authors' own analysis. For this sample there are roughly 570,000 distinct CDR3 sequences; 15% to 19% appear just once. The ten largest clones capture approximately 7.4% of the sample.

This clonotype was seen only a few times. No antigen is known for it. Base qualities are not recorded, but no much larger clone differs from it by a single base. The chain joins TRBV4-3 to TRBJ2-1; the D gene remains uncertain. The TCR comes from a woman in her twenties or thirties with Graves' hyperthyroidism. The source material was blood. The CDR3 protein sequence reads: CASSQDLSMAAAYDNEQFF. The nucleotides are TGCGCCAGCAGCCAAGATTTGAGTATGGCCGCAGCCTATGACAATGAGCAGTTCTTC.